The 13 T cell receptor beta chains in this list originate from one sample, sequenced in a study of blood T cells in healthy people across ages. The use of a sample-barcoded 5' primer and a J-beta primer mix characterized a second PCR of about 6 to 11 cycles. TCRdb analysed the 5' RACE reads with MiXCR anew, one entry per CDR3 protein. The sample holds around 940,000 distinct CDR3 sequences; roughly 47% are singletons and the top ten take around a fifth. Input material: blood. These receptors all come from a woman in her sixties in good health.

The genes are TRBV11-2 and TRBJ2-7; 9 bases line up with TRBD1. J was trimmed by 2 bases and V by 10 bases; bases with no gene match: 9. This CDR3 region has 14 residues. CDR1 and CDR2 from the germline V gene are SGHAT and FQNNGV. CDR3 protein: CAIEVGTGPYEQYF. CDR3 coding DNA: TGTGCCATCGAGGTTGGGACAGGGCCCTACGAGCAGTACTTC.

CDR3 DNA: TGTGCCAGCAGCAGGGTAACAGGGGACTATGGCTACACCTTC. Translated, it gives CASSRVTGDYGYTF. The V gene is TRBV2, the J gene TRBJ1-2; 7 bases are a match to TRBD1. The CDR3 covers 14 residues. Germline V lookup: CDR1 SNHLY, CDR2 FYNNEI. J gave up 3 bases and V 6 bases, and 7 bases lay outside the gene matches. Using reference TRBV2 and TRBJ1-2 for the parts outside the CDR3, the full variable domain is EPEVTQTPSHQVTQMGQEVILRCVPISNHLYFYWYRQILGQKVEFLVSFYNNEISEKSEIFDDQFSVERPDGSNFTLKIRSTKLEDSAMYFCASSRVTGDYGYTFGSGTRLTVV.

This clonotype was seen only a few times. The V and J genes are TRBV6-5 and TRBJ2-5; 11 bases agree with TRBD2. The DNA end is a closer match to TRBJ2-7, so the J assignment may be wrong. The germline CDR1 and CDR2 sequences are MNHEY and SVGAGI. CDR3 length equals 16 residues. The CDR3, as DNA: TGTGCCAGCAGTTACCGTACCGGGACTAGCGGCCACGAGCAGTACTTC. Encoded protein: CASSYRTGTSGHEQYF.

The chain combines TRBV19 with TRBJ2-4; 9 nucleotides line up with TRBD2. Unmatched junction bases numbered 10, after V lost 1 base and J lost 6 bases. Germline lookup yields CDR1 LNHDA and CDR2 SQIVND (reference sequence). The CDR3 has 17 residues. CDR3 nucleotide sequence: TGTGCCAGTAGTATAGGAAGTGGAGGCGGGAGGGGAAACATTCAGTACTTC. Its protein is CASSIGSGGGRGNIQYF.

This clonotype was counted once. The rearrangement joins TRBV2 to TRBJ1-4; possibly TRBD1 for D (5 bases). The CDR3 is 13 residues long. Between the trimmed V and J ends, which lost 8 bases and 15 bases, there was a span of 22 bases. The germline V gene has CDR1 SNHLY and CDR2 FYNNEI. For the CDR3, the DNA is TGTGCCAGCTCGTCGGGGCTTCCTCAAAGTTTGTTTTTT. Protein sequence: CASSSGLPQSLFF.

The chain is built from TRBV5-1 and TRBJ1-2; no reliable D call. Germline CDR1 reads SGHRS; CDR2 reads YFSETQ. The ends were cut back, 4 bases at V and 6 bases at J, with 13 bases in the middle. The CDR3 extends over 13 amino acids. The CDR3 sequence is CASSAREADGYTF. CDR3 in DNA: TGCGCCAGCAGCGCGAGGGAGGCAGATGGCTACACCTTC.

The CDR3 sequence is CSTTPGQGRWSSYNEQFF. CDR3 sequence (DNA): TGCAGCACGACCCCGGGACAGGGGCGATGGAGCTCCTACAATGAGCAGTTCTTC. The gene calls are TRBV29-1 and TRBJ2-1; 10 bases fit TRBD1. Per the germline V gene, CDR1 is SQVTM and CDR2 is ANQGSEA. The junction had 16 bases not matched to a gene; V was cut back by 8 bases and J by 0 bases. The CDR3 runs to 18 residues.

The chain is built from TRBV28 and TRBJ2-1; TRBD2 matches 10 bases. CDR3 length: 16 amino acids. The germline gives CDR1 MDHEN, CDR2 SYDVKM. V shed 2 bases, J shed 10 bases, and the junction held 11 bases outside the gene matches. The chain's CDR3 is CASSLASSGSKNEQFF. DNA of the CDR3: TGTGCCAGCAGTTTAGCCTCTAGCGGGAGTAAGAACGAGCAGTTCTTC. The whole variable domain, filled in from reference TRBV28 and TRBJ2-1, reads DVKVTQSSRYLVKRTGEKVFLECVQDMDHENMFWYRQDPGLGLRLIYFSYDVKMKEKGDIPEGYSVSREKKERFSLILESASTNQTSMYLCASSLASSGSKNEQFFGPGTRLTVL.

This clonotype has a handful of counts. The gene calls are TRBV28 and TRBJ1-5; D gene unclear. Trimming stripped 5 bases from V and 10 bases from J, with 15 bases between. CDR3 length: 13 residues. Germline V gives CDR1 MDHEN, CDR2 SYDVKM. For the CDR3, the DNA is TGTGCCAGCAGTCCCGGTTTCGGCCTACCCCAGCATTTT. Its protein product is CASSPGFGLPQHF.

This chain links TRBV7-2 with TRBJ2-7; 13 bases are shared with TRBD2. Germline CDR1 is SGHTA and CDR2 is FQGNSA. The CDR3 extends over 16 amino acids. Trimming at V came to 6 bases and at J to 7 bases, leaving 12 bases not matched to a gene. This CDR3 is CASSSRTSGRREEQYF. The CDR3 DNA is TGTGCCAGCAGTTCCAGGACTAGCGGGAGACGGGAGGAGCAGTACTTC. Together with reference TRBV7-2 and TRBJ2-7, the CDR3 gives the full variable domain: GAGVSQSPSNKVTEKGKDVELRCDPISGHTALYWYRQSLGQGLEFLIYFQGNSAPDKSGLPSDRFSAERTGGSVSTLTIQRTQQEDSAVYLCASSSRTSGRREEQYFGPGTRLTVT.

CDR3 region: CASSYSWGDGYTF. CDR3 coding DNA: TGTGCCAGCAGTTACTCCTGGGGGGATGGCTACACCTTC. The chain combines TRBV6-5 with TRBJ1-2; D might be TRBD1 (5 bases). Looked up from germline, CDR1 is MNHEY and CDR2 is SVGAGI. The CDR3 extends over 13 amino acids. Trimming shortened V by 0 bases and J by 6 bases, and 8 bases separated the two germline ends.

The chain joins TRBV11-2 to TRBJ1-4; D unresolved. This CDR3 comprises 13 residues. Germline assignment: CDR1 SGHAT and CDR2 FQNNGV. Trimming pared 7 bases from V and 7 bases from J, leaving 13 bases between. In nucleotides, the CDR3 is TGTGCCAGCAAACGGTCCGGTGTTGAAAAACTGTTTTTT. Residues: CASKRSGVEKLFF.

The J gene is TRBJ2-3, the V gene TRBV7-2; D is possibly TRBD2 (5 bases). Between the trimmed V and J ends, which lost 0 bases and 2 bases, there was a span of 12 bases. The CDR3 consists of 16 residues. Germline V gives CDR1 SGHTA, CDR2 FQGNSA. CDR3 bases: TGTGCCAGCAGCTTAGCGGGAGCCACGGTCACAGATACGCAGTATTTT. Translation gives CASSLAGATVTDTQYF.